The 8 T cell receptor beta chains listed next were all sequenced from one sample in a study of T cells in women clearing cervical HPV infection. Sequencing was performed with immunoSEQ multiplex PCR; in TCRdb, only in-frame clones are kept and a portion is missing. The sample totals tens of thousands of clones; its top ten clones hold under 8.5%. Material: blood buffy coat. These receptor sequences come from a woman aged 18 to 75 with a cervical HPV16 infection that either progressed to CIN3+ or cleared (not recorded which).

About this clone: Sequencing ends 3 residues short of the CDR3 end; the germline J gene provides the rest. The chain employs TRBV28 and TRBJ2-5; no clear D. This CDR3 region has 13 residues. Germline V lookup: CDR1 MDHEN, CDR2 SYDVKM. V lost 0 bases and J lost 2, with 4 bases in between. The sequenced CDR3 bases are TGTGCCAGCAGTTTATGGCAGCAAGAGACC. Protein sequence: CASSLWQQET. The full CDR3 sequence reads CASSLWQQETQYF.

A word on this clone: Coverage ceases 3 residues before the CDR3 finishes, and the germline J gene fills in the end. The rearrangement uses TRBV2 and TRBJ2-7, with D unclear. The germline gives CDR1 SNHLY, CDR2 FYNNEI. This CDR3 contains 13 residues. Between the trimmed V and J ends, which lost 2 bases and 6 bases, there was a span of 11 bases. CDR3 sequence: CASSETRSAEQYF. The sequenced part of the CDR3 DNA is TGTGCCAGCAGTGAAACTCGGTCCGCCGAG. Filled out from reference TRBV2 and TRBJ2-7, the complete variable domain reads EPEVTQTPSHQVTQMGQEVILRCVPISNHLYFYWYRQILGQKVEFLVSFYNNEISEKSEIFDDQFSVERPDGSNFTLKIRSTKLEDSAMYFCASSETRSAEQYFGPGTRLTVT.

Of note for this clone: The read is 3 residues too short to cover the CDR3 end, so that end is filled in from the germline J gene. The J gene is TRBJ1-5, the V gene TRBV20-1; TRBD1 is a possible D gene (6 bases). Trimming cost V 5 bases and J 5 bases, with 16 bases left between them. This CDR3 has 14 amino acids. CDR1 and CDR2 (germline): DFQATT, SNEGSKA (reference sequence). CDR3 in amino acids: CSAPEGGLYQPQHF. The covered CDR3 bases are TGCAGTGCTCCCGAAGGGGGTCTATATCAGCCC.

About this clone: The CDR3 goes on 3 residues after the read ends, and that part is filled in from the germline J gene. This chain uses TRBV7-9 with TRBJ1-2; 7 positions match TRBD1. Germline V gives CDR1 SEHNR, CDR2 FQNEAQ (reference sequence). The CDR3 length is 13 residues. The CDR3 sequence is CASSFPGTDTYTF. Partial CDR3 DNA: TGTGCCAGCAGCTTTCCAGGGACAGATACC.

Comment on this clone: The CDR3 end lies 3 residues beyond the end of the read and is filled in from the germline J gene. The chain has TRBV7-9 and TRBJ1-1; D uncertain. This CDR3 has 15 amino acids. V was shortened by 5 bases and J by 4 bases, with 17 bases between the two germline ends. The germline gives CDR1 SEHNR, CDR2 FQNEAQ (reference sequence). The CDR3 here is CASSPPTEAGTEAFF. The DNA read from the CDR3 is TGTGCCAGCAGCCCCCCAACAGAAGCAGGCACTGAA.

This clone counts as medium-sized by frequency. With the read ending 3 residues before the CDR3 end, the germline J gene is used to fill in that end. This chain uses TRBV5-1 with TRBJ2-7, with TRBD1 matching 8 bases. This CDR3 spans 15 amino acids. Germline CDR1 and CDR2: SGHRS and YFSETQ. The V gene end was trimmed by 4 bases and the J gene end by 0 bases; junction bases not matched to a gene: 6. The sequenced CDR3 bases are TGCGCCAGCAGCCCTACAGGGGGTCCCTCCTACGAG. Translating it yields CASSPTGGPSYE. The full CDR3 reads CASSPTGGPSYEQYF.

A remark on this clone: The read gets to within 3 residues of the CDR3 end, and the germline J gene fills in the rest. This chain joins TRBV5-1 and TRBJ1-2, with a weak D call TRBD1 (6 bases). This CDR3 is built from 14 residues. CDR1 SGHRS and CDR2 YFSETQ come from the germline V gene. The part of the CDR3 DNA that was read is TGCGCCAGCACCGACCCAGGGGACACCTACGAC. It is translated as CASTDPGDTYD. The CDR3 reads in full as CASTDPGDTYDYTF.

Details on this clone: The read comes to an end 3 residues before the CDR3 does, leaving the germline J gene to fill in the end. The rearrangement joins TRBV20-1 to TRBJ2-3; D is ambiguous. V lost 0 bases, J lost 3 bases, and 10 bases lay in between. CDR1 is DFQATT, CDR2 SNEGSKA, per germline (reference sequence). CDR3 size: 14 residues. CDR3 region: CSARDLPGTDTQYF. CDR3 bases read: TGCAGTGCTAGAGATCTCCCCGGGACAGATACG.